The next 27 T cell receptor beta chains were all read from a single sample in a study of T cells in narcolepsy. TCRdb's copy holds only in-frame clones and misses some; the assay was immunoSEQ multiplex PCR. The table has about 34,000 clones, around 80% seen once. Sequencing was performed on CD45RA- memory CD4+ T cells from PBMCs. These receptors came from a human donor with narcolepsy.

The V call is TRBV29-1, the J call TRBJ2-1, with unresolved D. Trimming left V 6 bases short and J 0 bases short, with 6 bases between. This CDR3 contains 12 residues. Germline V gives CDR1 SQVTM, CDR2 ANQGSEA. This CDR3 reads CSVASSYNEQFF. The CDR3 DNA follows: TGCAGCGTCGCTAGCTCCTACAATGAGCAGTTCTTC.

This rearrangement joins TRBV19 to TRBJ1-5; D not resolved. The germline gives CDR1 LNHDA, CDR2 SQIVND (reference sequence). Trimming pared 4 bases from V and 1 base from J, leaving 11 bases between. CDR3 length equals 15 residues. The CDR3 loop is CASSRPQRSNQPQHF. DNA of the CDR3: TGTGCCAGTAGTAGACCTCAGAGGAGCAATCAGCCCCAGCATTTT.

This rearrangement joins TRBV14 to TRBJ2-7; perhaps TRBD2 as D (7 bases). This CDR3 region has 16 residues. Germline V gives CDR1 SGHDN, CDR2 FVKESK. The V end lost 4 bases, the J end lost 1 base, and 17 bases lay between the germline ends. The CDR3 nucleotides read TGTGCCAGCAGCCCCCTGGGGGGGGCCGGGTCCTACGAGCAGTACTTC. Translated: CASSPLGGAGSYEQYF.

The gene calls are TRBV10-3 and TRBJ2-1, with 7 bases identical to TRBD1. Germline V lookup: CDR1 ENHRY, CDR2 SYGVKD. With V trimmed by 11 bases and J by 5 bases, 6 bases remained unmatched. CDR3 size: 12 residues. This CDR3 reads CAPLGQDNEQFF. The CDR3 coding sequence is TGTGCCCCCCTCGGACAGGACAATGAGCAGTTCTTC.

The V call is TRBV6-1, the J call TRBJ1-1; 7 nucleotides align to TRBD1. The ends lost 5 bases at V and 4 bases at J; junction bases unmatched: 4. CDR1 is MNHNS, CDR2 SASEGT, per germline. The CDR3 loop spans 13 amino acids. As DNA, the CDR3 is TGTGCCAGCAGTCCGACAGGGATCACTGAAGCTTTCTTT. Protein: CASSPTGITEAFF.

The chain uses TRBV7-3 and TRBJ2-5, with D possibly matching TRBD2 (5 bases). V was pared by 5 bases and J by 5 bases, with 18 bases between. This CDR3 comprises 15 residues. The germline V gene encodes CDR1 SGHTA and CDR2 FQGTGA. CDR3: CASSPDGWTGETQYF. The CDR3 bases are TGTGCCAGCAGCCCGGACGGTTGGACTGGGGAGACCCAGTACTTC.

The chain is built from TRBV29-1 and TRBJ2-4; no reliable D call. This CDR3 region has 13 residues. V lost 3 bases and J lost 2, with 8 bases in between. Germline loops: CDR1 SQVTM, CDR2 ANQGSEA. DNA for the CDR3: TGCAGCGTTGAGAGCCGGACCAAAAACATTCAGTACTTC. Protein product: CSVESRTKNIQYF.

V gene TRBV6-5 combines with J gene TRBJ2-1; the match to TRBD1 covers 7 bases. Trimming removed 6 bases from V and 5 bases from J; junction bases left unmatched: 10. CDR1 and CDR2 from the germline V gene are MNHEY and SVGAGI. The CDR3 covers 15 residues. The CDR3 reads CASRVTGSFNNEQFF. CDR3 DNA sequence: TGTGCCAGCAGGGTGACAGGGTCCTTCAACAATGAGCAGTTCTTC.

The chain couples TRBV18 to TRBJ1-5; tentative D call: TRBD1 (6 bases). Germline values: CDR1 KGHSH, CDR2 LQKENI. The CDR3 is 15 residues long. V lost 6 bases and J lost 2, with 14 bases in between. This CDR3 reads CASSPDSRGNQPQHF. The CDR3 DNA sequence: TGTGCCAGCTCCCCGGACAGCAGAGGCAATCAGCCCCAGCATTTT.

The chain employs TRBV19 and TRBJ1-5; no reliable D call. Germline V gene sequence: CDR1 LNHDA, CDR2 SQIVND (reference sequence). V was pared by 5 bases and J by 6 bases, with 8 bases between. The CDR3 is 12 residues long. CDR3 nucleotide sequence: TGTGCCAGTAGTCGTCGGAGTCAGCCCCAGCATTTT. Encoded protein: CASSRRSQPQHF.

The chain combines TRBV5-8 with TRBJ2-7; 7 bases agree with TRBD1. The germline CDR1 and CDR2 sequences are SGHTS and YDEGEE. V shed 3 bases and J 3 bases; nucleotides not matched to a gene: 3. This CDR3 has 13 residues. This CDR3 reads CASSSYRGYEQYF. CDR3 DNA sequence: TGTGCCAGCAGCTCCTACAGGGGCTACGAGCAGTACTTC.

Comment on this clone: Other DNA sequences in the same sample also yield this CDR3. The chain recombines TRBV7-3 with TRBJ2-3; TRBD2 matches 12 bases. The CDR3 contains 16 residues. After removal of 5 bases from V and 2 bases from J, the junction contained 5 bases not matched to a gene. Germline CDR1 and CDR2: SGHTA and FQGTGA. CDR3 region: CASSPGLAGHTDTQYF. The DNA of the CDR3 is TGTGCCAGCAGCCCTGGACTAGCGGGGCACACAGATACGCAGTATTTT.

The rearrangement joins TRBV15 to TRBJ1-2; 8 bases match TRBD1. Germline V CDR1 and CDR2: LNHNV, YYDKDF (reference sequence). J lost 8 bases, V lost 1 base, and 12 bases had no gene match. The CDR3 is 16 residues long. The CDR3 DNA sequence: TGTGCCACCAGCAGAGGCTCGGACAGGGACGAGGGGGGCTACACCTTC. Its protein is CATSRGSDRDEGGYTF.

The sample holds one count of this clone. V gene TRBV19 combines with J gene TRBJ1-1; D might be TRBD1 (6 bases). The CDR3 covers 17 residues. In germline, CDR1 is LNHDA, CDR2 SQIVND (reference sequence). Trimming shortened V by 4 bases and J by 0 bases, and 18 bases separated the two germline ends. The CDR3 sequence is CASSTPRGGTMNTEAFF. Here the CDR3 DNA reads TGTGCCAGTAGTACCCCGAGAGGGGGGACAATGAACACTGAAGCTTTCTTT.

In this sample, this clone turned up once. The chain carries TRBV11-1 and TRBJ2-5; 16 bases agree with TRBD2. The CDR3 totals 19 residues. Trimming at V came to 5 bases and at J to 4 bases, leaving 13 bases not matched to a gene. CDR1 and CDR2 from the germline V gene are SGHAT and FQDESV (reference sequence). CDR3 DNA: TGTGCCAGCAGCCCCGGAAGGCGGGGGACTAGCGGGAGGGCAGAGACCCAGTACTTC. Translated: CASSPGRRGTSGRAETQYF. Full variable domain (remainder filled in from reference TRBV11-1 and TRBJ2-5): EAEVAQSPRYKITEKSQAVAFWCDPISGHATLYWYRQILGQGPELLVQFQDESVVDDSQLPKDRFSAERLKGVDSTLKIQPAELGDSAMYLCASSPGRRGTSGRAETQYFGPGTRLLVL.

The chain joins TRBV7-8 to TRBJ1-5, with no clear D. The germline V and J ends were trimmed by 1 base and 2 bases, with 9 bases remaining between them. Germline loops: CDR1 SGHVS, CDR2 FQNEAQ. This CDR3 contains 15 residues. The CDR3 is CASSLGLAGNQPQHF. The CDR3 DNA reads TGTGCCAGCAGCTTAGGGCTGGCGGGCAATCAGCCCCAGCATTTT.

This clone was counted between two and nine times. The rearrangement joins TRBV7-2 to TRBJ1-1, with D possibly being TRBD1 (6 bases). CDR1 and CDR2 from the germline V gene are SGHTA and FQGNSA. V gave up 5 bases and J gave up 3 bases, with 16 bases separating them. The CDR3 is made up of 15 amino acids. This CDR3 reads CASSLGGKSDTEAFF. As DNA, the CDR3 is TGTGCCAGCAGCCTGGGGGGCAAGTCGGACACTGAAGCTTTCTTT.

This clone has just one count. The V gene is TRBV11-3, the J gene TRBJ2-2, with TRBD2 matching over 7 bases. V was clipped by 3 bases and J by 4 bases; unmatched bases: 5. Looked up from germline, CDR1 is SGHNT and CDR2 is YENEEA. CDR3 length equals 15 residues. CDR3 DNA sequence: TGTGCCAGCAGCTTTAGCGGGTTTGGCACCGGGGAGCTGTTTTTT. Translation: CASSFSGFGTGELFF.

Written as DNA, the CDR3 is TGCGCCAGCAGCAGGGGCGGTGGCGGAGGGGGCCAAGAGACCCAGTACTTC. Translating it yields CASSRGGGGGGQETQYF. The chain uses TRBV5-1 and TRBJ2-5, with D possibly being TRBD1 or TRBD2 (6 bases each). V was shortened by 4 bases and J by 1 base, with 20 bases between the two germline ends. The germline gives CDR1 SGHRS, CDR2 YFSETQ. This CDR3 spans 17 amino acids.

V is TRBV18 and J is TRBJ1-1; D unclear. The CDR3 is 15 residues long. Per germline, CDR1 KGHSH and CDR2 LQKENI. V dropped 5 bases and J dropped 1 base, with 14 bases sitting between them. CDR3 DNA: TGTGCCAGCTCAGCGAAAGGAGCCTCGAACACTGAAGCTTTCTTT. Encoded protein: CASSAKGASNTEAFF.

This chain joins TRBV5-1 and TRBJ2-7, with 7 bases lining up with TRBD2. J gave up 2 bases and V 7 bases, and 6 bases lay outside the gene matches. Germline loops: CDR1 SGHRS, CDR2 YFSETQ. This CDR3 has 13 amino acids. The CDR3 DNA reads TGCGCCAGCCAAGCGGGGTTGGCCTACGAGCAGTACTTC. This sequence encodes CASQAGLAYEQYF.

The chain uses TRBV19 and TRBJ1-2, with 9 bases that match TRBD1. J gave up 2 bases and V 4 bases, and 5 bases lay outside the gene matches. The CDR3 contains 15 residues. Germline V gene sequence: CDR1 LNHDA, CDR2 SQIVND (reference sequence). The CDR3 DNA reads TGTGCCAGTAGTACCCCCGGGACAGGGAACTATGGCTACACCTTC. This gives the protein CASSTPGTGNYGYTF.

This clone was observed a few times. The chain uses TRBV5-4 and TRBJ1-4; D is undetermined. V gave up 0 bases and J gave up 6 bases, with 6 bases separating them. CDR3 size: 13 residues. Looked up from germline, CDR1 is SGHNT and CDR2 is YYREEE (reference sequence). CDR3 coding DNA: TGTGCCAGCAGCTTGGCCTTGGATGAAAAACTGTTTTTT. This translates into CASSLALDEKLFF.

The J gene is TRBJ1-3, the V gene TRBV5-1; D uncertain. Germline assignment: CDR1 SGHRS and CDR2 YFSETQ. The V gene lost 4 bases and the J gene lost 4 bases, with 6 bases spanning the gap. The CDR3 extends over 12 amino acids. The CDR3 DNA reads as TGCGCCAGCAGCGAGGCGGGAAACACCATATATTTT. Amino acids: CASSEAGNTIYF.

The V gene is TRBV27, the J gene TRBJ1-5, with 8 bases aligning to TRBD1. Germline values: CDR1 MNHEY, CDR2 SMNVEV (reference sequence). Trimming cost V 4 bases and J 3 bases; bases outside gene matches: 11. This CDR3 comprises 17 residues. The CDR3 reads CASSSLRGTGDNQPQHF. CDR3 DNA: TGTGCCAGCAGTTCCCTTAGGGGGACAGGAGACAATCAGCCCCAGCATTTT.

The chain recombines TRBV5-4 with TRBJ2-6; possibly TRBD2 for D (7 bases). Trimming left V 4 bases short and J 1 base short, with 18 bases between. Looked up from germline, CDR1 is SGHNT and CDR2 is YYREEE (reference sequence). The CDR3 consists of 18 residues. CDR3 sequence: CASSPEGGGRSGANVLTF. In DNA form, the CDR3 reads TGTGCCAGCAGCCCAGAGGGCGGGGGCCGATCTGGGGCCAACGTCCTGACTTTC.

The V call is TRBV5-1, the J call TRBJ1-4; TRBD1 agrees at 7 bases. The germline V gene has CDR1 SGHRS and CDR2 YFSETQ. This CDR3 contains 15 residues. The V segment lost 0 bases and the J segment 12 bases; nucleotides outside the gene matches: 11. The CDR3 is CASSLGQGAYDELFF. Written as DNA, the CDR3 is TGCGCCAGCAGCTTGGGACAGGGTGCGTATGATGAACTGTTTTTT.